This T cell receptor (beta chain) was obtained from a study of graft-versus-host responses after intestinal transplantation. Study-level background: Anti-thymocyte globulin served as induction for all recipients, who then took tacrolimus and steroids for about three years.

As to this clone: Its antigen is not identified.

Measured with immunoSEQ multiplex PCR; TCRdb has only the in-frame clones, and not every one. The table includes some 100,000 clones, 85% to 95% detected once. Trimming stripped 5 bases from V and 3 bases from J, with 20 bases between. In germline, CDR1 is LNHNV, CDR2 YYDKDF (reference sequence). The CDR3 extends over 16 amino acids. Study-level findings and limits: Some GvH clones appeared in ileal mucosa or blood before recipient bone marrow. Allografts carried high graft-versus-host to host-versus-graft clonal ratios in patients having graft-donor T cell macrochimerism. Early after transplant, HvG clones declined as circulating GvH clones peaked.

The sequenced sample was unstimulated CD8+ T cells sorted from spleen or lymph node cells, obtained before transplant. This sequence originates from a human donor who was the organ donor for an intestinal transplant. This chain connects TRBV15 to TRBJ2-7, with D possibly being TRBD2 (6 bases). Here the CDR3 reads CATSPGPRLVRYEQYF. CDR3 bases: TGTGCCACCAGCCCTGGCCCTAGACTAGTCCGCTACGAGCAGTACTTC.